Each of the 24 T cell receptor beta chains below was sequenced from the same sample in a study of OX40 agonist ivuxolimab in advanced cancers. Data came from immunoSEQ multiplex PCR; TCRdb stores just in-frame clones and leaves some out. The sample records about 54,000 clones, roughly 90% being singletons. Sequences were derived from CD4+ or CD8+ T cells sorted from blood, sampled in a trial of the OX40 agonist ivuxolimab. The receptor source for this set is an adult with an advanced solid tumor such as melanoma, head and neck, liver or kidney cancer.

The rearrangement uses TRBV19 and TRBJ2-5, with D maybe TRBD2 (6 bases). The germline V and J ends were trimmed by 7 bases and 4 bases, with 19 bases remaining between them. Germline CDR1 reads LNHDA; CDR2 reads SQIVND (reference sequence). CDR3 length: 15 amino acids. The CDR3 region is CASKGIDAGRETQYF. CDR3 bases: TGTGCCAGTAAGGGGATTGACGCGGGGCGAGAGACCCAGTACTTC.

V gene TRBV5-1 combines with J gene TRBJ2-1, with 11 bases matching TRBD1. V dropped 3 bases and J dropped 6; count of bases not matched to a gene: 11. This CDR3 is built from 17 residues. Germline CDR1 and CDR2: SGHRS and YFSETQ. The CDR3 DNA follows: TGCGCCAGCAGCTATGGACAGGGGGCTACGGGGGTCAATGAGCAGTTCTTC. Amino acid sequence: CASSYGQGATGVNEQFF.

The V and J genes are TRBV5-4 and TRBJ2-5; D tentatively fits TRBD1 or TRBD2 (5 bases each). Germline V CDR1 and CDR2: SGHNT, YYREEE (reference sequence). CDR3 length: 15 residues. Trimming cost V 4 bases and J 5 bases, with 18 bases left between them. CDR3: CASSPLGTLGETQYF. Written as DNA, the CDR3 is TGTGCCAGCAGCCCACTCGGGACGCTCGGGGAGACCCAGTACTTC.

This clone turned up a few times. Additional DNA sequences in this sample encode the identical CDR3. The CDR3 sequence: CASSGDSSGANVLTF. The DNA of the CDR3 is TGTGCCAGCAGTGGGGACAGCTCTGGGGCCAACGTCCTGACTTTC. The gene calls are TRBV2 and TRBJ2-6, with 7 bases aligning to TRBD1. This CDR3 has 15 residues. V lost 4 bases and J lost 0; bases outside the gene matches: 0. The germline CDR1 and CDR2 sequences are SNHLY and FYNNEI. The full variable domain, rest sourced from reference TRBV2 and TRBJ2-6, is EPEVTQTPSHQVTQMGQEVILRCVPISNHLYFYWYRQILGQKVEFLVSFYNNEISEKSEIFDDQFSVERPDGSNFTLKIRSTKLEDSAMYFCASSGDSSGANVLTFGAGSRLTVL.

The V call is TRBV11-2, the J call TRBJ1-5, with TRBD1 matching over 8 bases. CDR1 is SGHAT, CDR2 FQNNGV, per germline. The CDR3 consists of 13 residues. The junction had 5 bases not matched to a gene; V was cut back by 6 bases and J by 7 bases. CDR3: CASSPDRAQPQHF. As DNA, the CDR3 is TGTGCCAGCAGTCCGGACAGGGCCCAGCCCCAGCATTTT.

This chain joins TRBV5-1 and TRBJ2-1; 7 bases align to TRBD1. CDR1 is SGHRS and CDR2 is YFSETQ in the germline V gene. V shed 4 bases and J 10 bases; nucleotides not matched to a gene: 11. This CDR3 has 14 amino acids. CDR3 nucleotide sequence: TGCGCCAGCAGCCTAGGACAGGAATGGGACGAGCAGTTCTTC. Translated: CASSLGQEWDEQFF.

The chain recombines TRBV28 with TRBJ1-2, with D possibly TRBD1 on 6 matching bases. The length of the CDR3 is 14 residues. Germline assignment: CDR1 MDHEN and CDR2 SYDVKM. V was clipped by 6 bases and J by 0 bases, with 11 bases between them. The chain's CDR3 is CASSGTPPNYGYTF. The DNA of the CDR3 is TGTGCCAGCAGCGGGACACCCCCTAACTATGGCTACACCTTC.

The rearrangement links TRBV4-1 to TRBJ1-5, with a possible D match to TRBD1 (6 bases). This CDR3 contains 15 residues. CDR1 and CDR2 (germline): MGHRA, YSYEKL. The V end lost 4 bases, the J end lost 3 bases, and 13 bases lay between the germline ends. CDR3 sequence reads: CASSRSQGVNQPQHF. DNA of the CDR3: TGCGCCAGCAGCCGGTCACAGGGCGTCAATCAGCCCCAGCATTTT.

This sequence joins TRBV18 and TRBJ2-1; 10 nucleotides match TRBD2. V shed 4 bases and J 1 base; nucleotides not matched to a gene: 4. CDR3 length: 16 residues. Per the germline V gene, CDR1 is KGHSH and CDR2 is LQKENI. The CDR3 protein is CASSLLAGRSYNEQFF. The CDR3 nucleotides read TGTGCCAGCTCACTACTAGCGGGACGTTCCTACAATGAGCAGTTCTTC.

The chain carries TRBV28 and TRBJ1-1, with D possibly TRBD1 on 5 matching bases. From germline, CDR1 is MDHEN and CDR2 SYDVKM. The CDR3 covers 15 residues. V was shortened by 2 bases and J by 4 bases, with 14 bases between the two germline ends. The CDR3 is CASSLGGGTGTEAFF. The CDR3 region has the DNA TGTGCCAGCAGTTTAGGGGGGGGTACGGGCACTGAAGCTTTCTTT.

The chain combines TRBV6-4 with TRBJ2-7, with D possibly being TRBD1 (6 bases). V was pared by 1 base and J by 4 bases, with 11 bases between. Germline values: CDR1 MRHNA, CDR2 SNTAGT. This CDR3 region has 14 residues. CDR3 sequence: CASSDYRTEYEQYF. CDR3 sequence (DNA): TGTGCCAGCAGTGACTATAGGACAGAGTACGAGCAGTACTTC.

The gene calls are TRBV5-1 and TRBJ1-1; 7 positions match TRBD1. Per germline, CDR1 SGHRS and CDR2 YFSETQ. Trimming at V came to 2 bases and at J to 2 bases, leaving 3 bases not matched to a gene. This CDR3 comprises 14 residues. CDR3 sequence (DNA): TGCGCCAGCAGCTTCGGGACAGCCAACACTGAAGCTTTCTTT. Translation: CASSFGTANTEAFF.

V usage is TRBV9 and J usage is TRBJ2-7; D is unclear. V lost 3 bases and J lost 5, with 12 bases in between. Germline CDR1 reads SGDLS; CDR2 reads YYNGEE. The CDR3 spans 13 residues. The CDR3: CASSAGWSHEQYF. CDR3 nucleotides: TGTGCCAGCAGCGCTGGGTGGAGTCACGAGCAGTACTTC.

V is TRBV27 and J is TRBJ2-1; D unclear. This CDR3 comprises 15 residues. The germline gives CDR1 MNHEY, CDR2 SMNVEV (reference sequence). V lost 3 bases to trimming and J lost 2 bases, with 11 bases between them. The CDR3 nucleotides are TGTGCCAGCAGTTTCGGGCGGTTCACCTACAATGAGCAGTTCTTC. Encoded protein: CASSFGRFTYNEQFF.

This clone showed up just a few times. V is TRBV10-3 and J is TRBJ1-6; D remains ambiguous. The CDR3 contains 14 residues. Germline CDR1 is ENHRY and CDR2 is SYGVKD. Trimming cost V 2 bases and J 7 bases, with 9 bases left between them. The CDR3 DNA sequence: TGTGCCATCAGTGAGCTAAACAGCAATTCACCCCTCCACTTT. Protein sequence: CAISELNSNSPLHF.

V gene TRBV6-1 combines with J gene TRBJ2-2, with D unresolved. The V gene's germline CDR1 is MNHNS and CDR2 SASEGT. V lost 5 bases, J lost 6 bases, and 4 bases lay in between. The CDR3 length is 11 residues. CDR3 sequence: CASSSSGELFF. For the CDR3, the DNA is TGTGCCAGCAGTTCGTCCGGGGAGCTGTTTTTT.

V gene TRBV19 combines with J gene TRBJ1-5; 8 nucleotides align to TRBD1. Germline V gives CDR1 LNHDA, CDR2 SQIVND (reference sequence). After removal of 1 base from V and 1 base from J, the junction contained 6 bases not matched to a gene. The CDR3 totals 17 residues. The CDR3 coding sequence is TGTGCCAGTAGTATAGGGACAGGGAGGGGAAGCAATCAGCCCCAGCATTTT. Translation gives CASSIGTGRGSNQPQHF. Complete variable domain (other parts from reference TRBV19 and TRBJ1-5): DGGITQSPKYLFRKEGQNVTLSCEQNLNHDAMYWYRQDPGQGLRLIYYSQIVNDFQKGDIAEGYSVSREKKESFPLTVTSAQKNPTAFYLCASSIGTGRGSNQPQHFGDGTRLSIL.

This chain joins TRBV5-6 and TRBJ2-5, with D perhaps TRBD1 (6 bases). This CDR3 is 15 amino acids long. Looked up from germline, CDR1 is SGHDT and CDR2 is YYEEEE. Trimming took 3 bases from V and 4 from J, leaving 16 bases between them. The CDR3, as DNA: TGTGCCAGCAGCTCCCAAGGGGGTAGAGGAGAGACCCAGTACTTC. Translated: CASSSQGGRGETQYF.

This clone was seen just once. The V and J genes are TRBV6-6 and TRBJ1-1; D may be TRBD1 (6 bases). The CDR3 has 13 residues. Trimming stripped 2 bases from V and 6 bases from J, with 10 bases between. The V gene's germline CDR1 is MNHNY and CDR2 SVGAGI (reference sequence). CDR3 sequence (DNA): TGTGCCAGCAGTTACCGAGGGGGGGCTGAAGCTTTCTTT. It encodes CASSYRGGAEAFF.

This chain links TRBV19 with TRBJ2-2; 9 bases map to TRBD1. Germline V gene lookup returns CDR1 LNHDA and CDR2 SQIVND (reference sequence). V shed 6 bases, J shed 7 bases, and the junction held 9 bases outside the gene matches. This CDR3 has 15 residues. The CDR3 sequence is CASSTGGLGGGELFF. CDR3 sequence (DNA): TGTGCCAGTAGCACAGGGGGCCTCGGCGGCGGGGAGCTGTTTTTT.

The V call is TRBV28, the J call TRBJ1-5; D is ambiguous. Germline assignment: CDR1 MDHEN and CDR2 SYDVKM. The CDR3 has 13 amino acids. The V gene lost 3 bases and the J gene lost 6 bases, with 9 bases spanning the gap. The CDR3 region is CASSLRAVQPQHF. CDR3 DNA sequence: TGTGCCAGCAGTTTGAGGGCCGTTCAGCCCCAGCATTTT.

The chain uses TRBV6-1 and TRBJ2-7; D unclear. The CDR3 has 12 amino acids. V was trimmed by 5 bases and J by 6 bases, leaving 11 bases between them. Germline assignment: CDR1 MNHNS and CDR2 SASEGT. CDR3 loop: CASSKSPTEQYF. In DNA form, the CDR3 reads TGTGCCAGCAGTAAATCCCCCACCGAGCAGTACTTC.

J is TRBJ1-5 and V is TRBV5-1; D is unresolved. The CDR3 has 14 amino acids. V was clipped by 0 bases and J by 3 bases, with 7 bases between them. Germline values: CDR1 SGHRS, CDR2 YFSETQ. CDR3 sequence: CASSLAPNNQPQHF. The DNA for the CDR3 is TGCGCCAGCAGCTTGGCCCCCAACAATCAGCCCCAGCATTTT. The variable domain in full, with the rest retrieved from reference TRBV5-1 and TRBJ1-5, is KAGVTQTPRYLIKTRGQQVTLSCSPISGHRSVSWYQQTPGQGLQFLFEYFSETQRNKGNFPGRFSGRQFSNSRSEMNVSTLELGDSALYLCASSLAPNNQPQHFGDGTRLSIL.

This chain uses TRBV7-9 with TRBJ1-6; 7 nucleotides agree with TRBD1. Trimming at V came to 2 bases and at J to 2 bases, leaving 0 bases not matched to a gene. The CDR3 contains 15 residues. The germline CDR1 and CDR2 sequences are SEHNR and FQNEAQ (reference sequence). The CDR3 coding sequence is TGTGCCAGCAGCTTACAGGGGGCCTATAATTCACCCCTCCACTTT. Translation gives CASSLQGAYNSPLHF.